These 16 T cell receptor beta chains share one sample of origin, sequenced in a study of T cells in Graves' hyperthyroidism and ophthalmopathy. TCR beta CDR3 regions were amplified from RNA transcripts. Initially, a first-round RT-PCR of the TCR CDR3 employed the HTBI primer set. TCRdb itself ran the multiplex PCR reads through MiXCR, one entry per CDR3 protein. The table shows fewer than 750,000 distinct CDR3 sequences, with about 45% occurring only once. The specimen sequenced was peripheral blood or thyroid tissue (not recorded which). Source of these receptors: a woman aged 18-30 years with Graves' hyperthyroidism.

This clonotype has ten or more counts. The chain uses TRBV6-1 and TRBJ1-5; D remains unclear. Looked up from germline, CDR1 is MNHNS and CDR2 is SASEGT. This CDR3 is built from 12 residues. Between the trimmed V and J ends, which lost 6 bases and 6 bases, there was a span of 9 bases. CDR3 sequence reads: CASRTEGQPQHF. CDR3 DNA sequence: TGTGCCAGCAGGACCGAGGGTCAGCCCCAGCATTTT.

The V gene is TRBV24-1, the J gene TRBJ1-5, with D tentatively TRBD1 (5 bases). Germline V lookup: CDR1 KGHDR, CDR2 SFDVKD. The germline V and J ends were trimmed by 0 bases and 7 bases, with 6 bases remaining between them. CDR3 length: 13 amino acids. The CDR3 DNA sequence: TGTGCCACCAGTGATTTGGCAGGGCAGCCCCAGCATTTT. This encodes CATSDLAGQPQHF.

The chain links TRBV5-1 to TRBJ1-1, with TRBD1 matching 8 bases. Germline V gene lookup returns CDR1 SGHRS and CDR2 YFSETQ. The junction had 5 bases not matched to a gene; V was cut back by 7 bases and J by 0 bases. CDR3 size: 14 residues. In DNA, the CDR3 is TGCGCCAGCGGACAGGACAGGGTGAACACTGAAGCTTTCTTT. Protein: CASGQDRVNTEAFF.

V usage is TRBV10-3 and J usage is TRBJ2-7; 9 nucleotides line up with TRBD2. Germline-derived CDR1 and CDR2 are ENHRY and SYGVKD. The CDR3 length is 17 residues. J gave up 2 bases and V 6 bases, and 14 bases lay outside the gene matches. CDR3: CAIRPRPGLAITYEQYF. Here the CDR3 DNA reads TGTGCCATCAGACCCAGACCCGGACTAGCGATTACCTACGAGCAGTACTTC.

Ten or more counts support this clonotype. This sequence may be a read error, since a much larger clone differs from it by one base. The chain carries TRBV25-1 and TRBJ2-2, with D uncertain. The CDR3 sequence is 12 residues long. Trimming pared 3 bases from V and 5 bases from J, leaving 4 bases between. Germline-derived CDR1 and CDR2 are MGHDK and SYGVNS. CDR3: CASSDLTGELFF. The CDR3 DNA reads TGTGCCAGCAGTGATTTAACCGGGGAGCTGTTTTTT.

On this clonotype itself: Here the CDR3 omits its conserved ending phenylalanine or tryptophan, so a read error is the likely source. The DNA is left out, because the CDR3 cannot be placed on it with certainty; the CDR3 is given as TCRdb lists it. The chain links TRBV29-1 to TRBJ1-3. The CDR3 totals 10 residues, both ends included. The V gene's germline CDR1 is SQVTM and CDR2 ANQGSEA. CDR3 region: CSVVADQTNT.

The table lists this clonotype with many counts. V usage is TRBV6-5 and J usage is TRBJ1-1, with D possibly TRBD1 on 6 matching bases. The CDR3 is made up of 14 amino acids. V lost 7 bases, J lost 4 bases, and 16 bases lay in between. The V gene's germline CDR1 is MNHEY and CDR2 SVGAGI. CDR3 bases: TGTGCCAGCACCTTAACAGGGTTGGGCACTGAAGCTTTCTTT. Amino acids: CASTLTGLGTEAFF.

This clonotype was recorded many times. This chain connects TRBV7-2 to TRBJ2-7, with D perhaps TRBD2 (6 bases). Germline CDR1 SGHTA, CDR2 FQGNSA. Trimming cost V 1 base and J 4 bases, with 17 bases left between them. This CDR3 has 16 residues. The CDR3 sequence: CASSLDSSGLQYEQYF. The CDR3 bases are TGTGCCAGCAGCTTAGACAGTAGCGGCCTCCAATACGAGCAGTACTTC.

The table lists this clonotype with many counts. The chain combines TRBV7-2 with TRBJ1-2; 9 bases agree with TRBD1. V dropped 5 bases and J dropped 6; count of bases not matched to a gene: 16. Germline CDR1 is SGHTA and CDR2 is FQGNSA. The CDR3 runs 17 residues. The CDR3 DNA reads as TGTGCCAGCAGCCAGTCACTCGGGACAGGGATGGGGGATGGCTACACCTTC. Residues: CASSQSLGTGMGDGYTF.

There are many counts of this clonotype. The V gene is TRBV10-3, the J gene TRBJ1-5; no definite D call. Trimming took off 6 bases at V and 5 bases at J, with 11 bases between the two ends. The germline V gene encodes CDR1 ENHRY and CDR2 SYGVKD. This CDR3 spans 13 amino acids. The chain's CDR3 is CAIRDTMDQPQHF. CDR3 DNA sequence: TGTGCCATCAGGGATACAATGGATCAGCCCCAGCATTTT.

Details on this clonotype: A much larger clone differs from this one at a single base, so this may be a read error. This sequence joins TRBV12-3 or TRBV12-4 and TRBJ1-3; D is uncertain. The CDR3 sequence is 15 residues long. The CDR3 nucleotides are TGTGCCAGCAGTTTAGGGCAATTAACTGGAAACACCACATATTTT. Protein product: CASSLGQLTGNTTYF.

The CDR3 is CASSEALRSQGNGYTF. CDR3 coding DNA: TGTGCCAGCAGTGAAGCGCTTCGGAGTCAGGGGAATGGCTACACCTTC. The rearrangement joins TRBV2 to TRBJ1-2, with a tentative D call TRBD1 (6 bases). The germline CDR1 and CDR2 sequences are SNHLY and FYNNEI. The length of the CDR3 is 16 residues. V was cut by 0 bases and J by 6 bases, with 17 bases left in between.

This clonotype was counted at least ten times. This chain uses TRBV19 with TRBJ2-7; 7 nucleotides match TRBD1. Germline V lookup: CDR1 LNHDA, CDR2 SQIVND (reference sequence). V gave up 6 bases and J gave up 2 bases; unmatched junction bases: 10. This CDR3 contains 15 residues. The CDR3 DNA reads as TGTGCCAGTAGCAGCACAGGGGCCCCTACCTACGAGCAGTACTTC. Its translation: CASSSTGAPTYEQYF.

This clonotype was counted at least ten times. The gene calls are TRBV14 and TRBJ2-7, with unresolved D. The CDR3 spans 16 residues. Germline V lookup: CDR1 SGHDN, CDR2 FVKESK. Trimming took 4 bases from V and 4 from J, leaving 20 bases between them. CDR3 residues: CASSPWGLEWAYEQYF. CDR3 nucleotide sequence: TGTGCCAGCAGCCCATGGGGTCTAGAATGGGCTTACGAGCAGTACTTC. Complete variable domain (other parts from reference TRBV14 and TRBJ2-7): EAGVTQFPSHSVIEKGQTVTLRCDPISGHDNLYWYRRVMGKEIKFLLHFVKESKQDESGMPNNRFLAERTGGTYSTLKVQPAELEDSGVYFCASSPWGLEWAYEQYFGPGTRLTVT.

V is TRBV20-1 and J is TRBJ2-7; D perhaps matches TRBD2 (6 bases). V lost 7 bases and J 2 bases, leaving 15 bases between the germline ends. From germline, CDR1 is DFQATT and CDR2 SNEGSKA (reference sequence). The CDR3 extends over 13 amino acids. The CDR3 nucleotides are TGCAGTGGCTTTTCGGGACTTCCCTACGAGCAGTACTTC. Protein product: CSGFSGLPYEQYF.

The chain joins TRBV7-8 to TRBJ2-5; 10 nucleotides line up with TRBD1. Germline assignment: CDR1 SGHVS and CDR2 FQNEAQ. The V and J ends lost 5 bases and 5 bases, in that order; junction bases with no gene match: 11. CDR3 length: 16 residues. As DNA, the CDR3 is TGTGCCAGCAGCCTCCAGCGGGACAGGGGAGAGGAGACCCAGTACTTC. Its translation is CASSLQRDRGEETQYF.